This T cell receptor beta chain appears in the sequencing data of a study of CD39 and CD103 CD8 tumor-infiltrating T cells. Regarding the study as a whole: DP TIL clonotypes were rarely found in blood or uninvolved lymph node. Top 30 DP CD8 TIL clonotypes covered roughly 56-90% of repertoire.

On this clone itself: What it recognizes is unknown.

The assay was immunoSEQ multiplex PCR, and TCRdb's table has in-frame clones only and misses some. Altogether under 20,000 clones are present, around 90% being singletons, with the ten largest covering 4.3%. The clonotype originates from a human donor with head and neck squamous cell carcinoma. The sample comprised CD8+ T cells sorted from blood. The subset is: total memory CD8 T cells (CD45RA-CCR7+/-) from blood or uninvolved lymph node.

This chain's CDR3 is CASSSFGVFVNTGELFF. The CDR3 coding sequence is TGTGCCAGCAGCTCGTTTGGGGTTTTCGTCAACACCGGGGAGCTGTTTTTT. The chain uses TRBV7-9 and TRBJ2-2, with D hard to call. Trimming left V 4 bases short and J 2 bases short, with 17 bases between. CDR1 is SEHNR and CDR2 is FQNEAQ in the germline V gene (reference sequence). The CDR3 length is 17 residues.